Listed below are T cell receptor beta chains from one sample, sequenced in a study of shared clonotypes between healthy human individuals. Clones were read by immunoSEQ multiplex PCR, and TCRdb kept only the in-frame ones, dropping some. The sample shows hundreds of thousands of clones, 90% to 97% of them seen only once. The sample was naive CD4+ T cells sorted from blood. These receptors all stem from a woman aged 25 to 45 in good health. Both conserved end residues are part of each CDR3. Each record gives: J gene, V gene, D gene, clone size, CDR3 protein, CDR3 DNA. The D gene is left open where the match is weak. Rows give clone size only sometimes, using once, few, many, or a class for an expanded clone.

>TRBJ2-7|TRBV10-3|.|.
CAISEPRTSSYEQYF
TGTGCCATCAGTGAGCCACGAACTAGCTCCTACGAGCAGTACTTC
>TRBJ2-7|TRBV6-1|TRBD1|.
CASSTRQGRAYEQYF
TGTGCCAGCAGTACCCGACAGGGCAGAGCCTACGAGCAGTACTTC
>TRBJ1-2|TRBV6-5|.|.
CASSYLGTQYGYTF
TGTGCCAGCAGTTACCTCGGGACGCAATATGGCTACACCTTC
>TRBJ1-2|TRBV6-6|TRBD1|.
CASSYGTGNYGYTF
TGTGCCAGCAGTTACGGGACAGGAAACTATGGCTACACCTTC
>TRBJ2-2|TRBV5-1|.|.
CASKRQENTGELFF
TGCGCCAGCAAGAGACAGGAGAACACCGGGGAGCTGTTTTTT
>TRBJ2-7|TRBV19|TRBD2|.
CASSITSGTYEQYF
TGTGCCAGTAGTATCACTAGCGGGACGTACGAGCAGTACTTC
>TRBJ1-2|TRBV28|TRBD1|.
CASREGQGAYGYTF
TGTGCCAGCAGGGAAGGACAGGGGGCCTATGGCTACACCTTC
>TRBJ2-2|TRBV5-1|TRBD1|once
CASSLVQGSTGELFF
TGCGCCAGCAGCTTGGTACAGGGGTCCACCGGGGAGCTGTTTTTT
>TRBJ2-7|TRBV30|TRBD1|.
CACDRGGIDYEQYF
TGTGCCTGCGACAGGGGGGGGATCGACTACGAGCAGTACTTC
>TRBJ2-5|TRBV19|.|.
CASSIGSDQETQYF
TGTGCCAGTAGTATAGGGAGTGACCAAGAGACCCAGTACTTC
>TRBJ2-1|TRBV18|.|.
CASSLGTPGLYNEQFF
TGTGCCAGCTCACTAGGGACACCCGGACTCTACAATGAGCAGTTCTTC
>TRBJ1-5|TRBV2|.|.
CASSEGLNGNQPQHF
TGTGCCAGCAGTGAAGGTCTAAACGGGAATCAGCCCCAGCATTTT
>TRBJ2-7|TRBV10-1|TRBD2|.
CASSESNSGSFEQYF
TGCGCCAGCAGTGAGTCGAATAGCGGGAGTTTCGAGCAGTACTTC
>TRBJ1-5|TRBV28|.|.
CASMRYNQPQHF
TGTGCCAGCATGAGGTACAATCAGCCCCAGCATTTT
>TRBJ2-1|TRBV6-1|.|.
CASVIRNEQFF
TGTGCCAGCGTAATACGTAATGAGCAGTTCTTC
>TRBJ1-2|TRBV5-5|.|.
CASSLGGTGTRGYTF
TGTGCCAGCAGCTTAGGGGGAACCGGGACTCGAGGCTACACCTTC
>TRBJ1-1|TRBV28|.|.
CASSFGAGGTEAFF
.
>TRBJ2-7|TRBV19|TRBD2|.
CASSISGRALEQYF
TGTGCCAGTAGTATTAGCGGGAGGGCCCTCGAGCAGTACTTC
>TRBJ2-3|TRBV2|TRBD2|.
CASRQGLAGASTDTQYF
TGTGCCAGCAGACAGGGACTAGCGGGAGCTAGCACAGATACGCAGTATTTT
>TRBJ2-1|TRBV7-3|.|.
CASSLNTDEQFF
TGTGCCAGCAGCTTAAACACGGACGAGCAGTTCTTC
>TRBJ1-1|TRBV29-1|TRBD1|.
CSVDPQGVITEAFF
TGCAGCGTTGACCCACAGGGGGTTATCACTGAAGCTTTCTTT
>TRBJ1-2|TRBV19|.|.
CASSISNNYGYTF
TGTGCCAGTAGTATTTCGAATAACTATGGCTACACCTTC
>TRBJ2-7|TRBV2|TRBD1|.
CASSAGQGAYEQYF
TGTGCCAGCAGCGCGGGACAGGGGGCCTACGAGCAGTACTTC
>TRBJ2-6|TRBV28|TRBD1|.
CASSSGQAYSGANVLTF
TGTGCCAGCAGTTCCGGACAGGCTTACTCTGGGGCCAACGTCCTGACTTTC
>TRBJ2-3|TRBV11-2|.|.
CASSIGLYPSTDTQYF
TGTGCCAGCAGCATAGGTTTATATCCTAGCACAGATACGCAGTATTTT
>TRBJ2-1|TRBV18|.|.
CASSRGESSYNEQFF
TGTGCCAGCTCACGTGGGGAGAGCTCCTACAATGAGCAGTTCTTC
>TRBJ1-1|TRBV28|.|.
CASTRGVSEAFF
TGTGCCAGCACCCGGGGGGTATCTGAAGCTTTCTTT
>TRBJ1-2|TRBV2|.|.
CATRVESYYGYTF
TGTGCCACCAGGGTGGAGAGCTACTATGGCTACACCTTC
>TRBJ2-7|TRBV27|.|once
CASSPADFAYEQYF
TGTGCCAGCAGTCCCGCCGATTTTGCCTACGAGCAGTACTTC
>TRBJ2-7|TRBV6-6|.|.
CASSFQGGVSYEQYF
TGTGCCAGCAGTTTCCAGGGGGGGGTGTCCTACGAGCAGTACTTC
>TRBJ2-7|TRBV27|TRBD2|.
CASSSPLAGGYEQYF
TGTGCCAGCAGTTCACCTCTAGCGGGAGGCTACGAGCAGTACTTC
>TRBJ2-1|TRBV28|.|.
CASRTRYNEQFF
TGTGCCAGCAGGACACGATACAATGAGCAGTTCTTC
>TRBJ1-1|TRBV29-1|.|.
CSVKGPMNTEAFF
TGCAGCGTTAAGGGGCCTATGAACACTGAAGCTTTCTTT
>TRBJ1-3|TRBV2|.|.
CASRSGNTIYF
TGTGCCAGCAGGTCTGGAAACACCATATATTTT
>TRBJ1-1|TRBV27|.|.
CASSQRQNTEAFF
TGTGCCAGCAGTCAACGACAGAACACTGAAGCTTTCTTT
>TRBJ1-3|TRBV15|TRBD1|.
CATSRELIQGAFFGGNTIYF
TGTGCCACCAGCAGAGAATTGATACAGGGGGCTTTTTTTGGTGGAAACACCATATATTTT
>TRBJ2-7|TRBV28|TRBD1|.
CASRPTGSSYEQYF
TGTGCCAGCAGACCGACAGGGAGCTCCTACGAGCAGTACTTC
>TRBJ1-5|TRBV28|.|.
CASNSPGLQPDQPQHF
TGTGCCAGCAATTCGCCGGGTCTTCAACCGGATCAGCCCCAGCATTTT
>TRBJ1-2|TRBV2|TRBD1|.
CASRRQGTANYGYTF
TGTGCCAGCAGGAGACAGGGGACTGCTAACTATGGCTACACCTTC
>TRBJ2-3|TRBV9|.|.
CASSVGSGITDTQYF
TGTGCCAGCAGCGTAGGTAGCGGTATCACAGATACGCAGTATTTT
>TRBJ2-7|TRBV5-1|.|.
CASSLAAVSYEQYF
TGCGCCAGCAGCTTGGCCGCAGTCTCCTACGAGCAGTACTTC
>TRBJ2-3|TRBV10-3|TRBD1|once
CATGQGEADTQYF
TGTGCCACCGGACAGGGGGAAGCAGATACGCAGTATTTT
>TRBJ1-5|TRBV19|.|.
CASSNTRGSAQPQHF
TGTGCCAGTAGTAACACCAGGGGTTCAGCGCAGCCCCAGCATTTT
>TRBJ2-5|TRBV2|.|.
CASSRRGGDIRTQYF
TGTGCCAGCAGCCGCCGAGGAGGGGATATCCGAACCCAGTACTTC
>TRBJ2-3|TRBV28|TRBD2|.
CATEEGGSGDTQYF
TGTGCCACCGAGGAAGGCGGGAGCGGAGATACGCAGTATTTT
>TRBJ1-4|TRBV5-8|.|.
CASSPGTGYDEKLFF
TGTGCCAGCAGCCCCGGGACCGGCTATGACGAAAAACTGTTTTTT
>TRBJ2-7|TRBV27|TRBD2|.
CASTRLAGVGEQYF
TGTGCCAGCACCCGACTAGCGGGAGTCGGCGAGCAGTACTTC
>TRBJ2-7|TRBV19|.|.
CASRTKGGGGEQYF
TGTGCCAGTAGGACCAAGGGAGGGGGCGGCGAGCAGTACTTC
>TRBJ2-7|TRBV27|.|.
CASRQHSGNPYYEQYF
TGTGCCAGCAGACAACACTCAGGGAATCCCTACTACGAGCAGTACTTC
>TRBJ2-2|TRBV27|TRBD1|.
CASSPGTGLGTGELFF
TGTGCCAGCAGTCCCGGGACAGGGTTGGGCACCGGGGAGCTGTTTTTT
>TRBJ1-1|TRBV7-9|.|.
CASSLSLGVPEAFF
TGTGCCAGCAGCTTAAGTTTAGGGGTCCCTGAAGCTTTCTTT
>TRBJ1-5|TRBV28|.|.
CASGGNQPQHF
TGTGCCAGCGGGGGCAATCAGCCCCAGCATTTT
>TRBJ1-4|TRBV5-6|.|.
CASSLYGVEKLFF
TGTGCCAGCAGCTTGTATGGGGTTGAAAAACTGTTTTTT
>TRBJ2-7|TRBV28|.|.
CASSLSPTYEQYF
TGTGCCAGCAGTTTATCTCCGACCTACGAGCAGTACTTC